One and the same sample provided the 12 T cell receptor beta chains below, sequenced in a study of blood T cell repertoires in COVID-19. Measured with immunoSEQ multiplex PCR; TCRdb has only the in-frame clones, and not every one. The sample lists roughly 200,000 clones, roughly 88% seen once, with around 26% in the top ten. Sequencing was performed on peripheral blood. The receptors shown here come from a man aged 35 to 55 with acute or convalescent COVID-19.

The V call is TRBV20-1, the J call TRBJ2-1; 9 bases match TRBD2. Germline-derived CDR1 and CDR2 are DFQATT and SNEGSKA (reference sequence). Trimming at V came to 5 bases and at J to 10 bases, leaving 3 bases not matched to a gene. This CDR3 has 11 amino acids. CDR3 protein: CSAGLAIEQFF. CDR3 in DNA: TGCAGTGCTGGACTAGCGATCGAGCAGTTCTTC.

In its sample, this clone was seen a few times. V and J are TRBV10-3 and TRBJ2-3; 10 nucleotides align to TRBD2. Germline V gene lookup returns CDR1 ENHRY and CDR2 SYGVKD. The CDR3 contains 16 residues. Germline trimming cut 6 bases from V and 3 bases from J; bases unmatched to any gene: 9. In DNA, the CDR3 is TGTGCCATCAGCCCCCTAGCGGGAGCGGGTACAGATACGCAGTATTTT. It specifies CAISPLAGAGTDTQYF.

This chain uses TRBV6-5 with TRBJ1-3; TRBD1 agrees at 7 bases. Trimming removed 4 bases from V and 2 bases from J; junction bases left unmatched: 5. Looked up from germline, CDR1 is MNHEY and CDR2 is SVGAGI. This CDR3 has 15 amino acids. The CDR3 here is CASSSDRSAGNTIYF. CDR3 nucleotide sequence: TGTGCCAGCAGTTCGGACAGGTCGGCTGGAAACACCATATATTTT.

The J gene is TRBJ2-7, the V gene TRBV9; D perhaps matches TRBD2 (6 bases). CDR1 and CDR2 (germline): SGDLS, YYNGEE. Trimming shortened V by 0 bases and J by 7 bases, and 17 bases separated the two germline ends. CDR3 length equals 15 residues. The CDR3 coding sequence is TGTGCCAGCAGCGTAGAGGCCACTGCTGCGGGGGAGCAGTACTTC. Residues: CASSVEATAAGEQYF.

The CDR3 here is CASSRGSNTGELFF. CDR3 bases: TGTGCCAGCTCCAGGGGGTCAAACACCGGGGAGCTGTTTTTT. This chain joins TRBV7-2 and TRBJ2-2, with 7 bases fitting TRBD1. Germline lookup yields CDR1 SGHTA and CDR2 FQGNSA. Germline trimming cut 8 bases from V and 2 bases from J; bases unmatched to any gene: 5. CDR3 length: 14 amino acids.

The chain joins TRBV5-5 to TRBJ1-5; D remains ambiguous. Trimming left V 3 bases short and J 7 bases short, with 11 bases between. The germline V gene has CDR1 SGHKS and CDR2 YYEKEE (reference sequence). The CDR3 covers 13 residues. The CDR3 region is CASSSTEEQPQHF. CDR3 nucleotides: TGTGCCAGCAGCTCTACCGAGGAGCAGCCCCAGCATTTT.

As DNA, the CDR3 is TGTGCCAGCAGCTTGAACCGCGCGACAGCAACTAATGAAAAACTGTTTTTT. Translation gives CASSLNRATATNEKLFF. This rearrangement joins TRBV13 to TRBJ1-4; possibly TRBD1 for D (5 bases). The CDR3 covers 17 residues. Trimming removed 3 bases from V and 0 bases from J, with 14 bases in between. The germline gives CDR1 PRHDT, CDR2 FYEKMQ (reference sequence).

This clone came up a few times. This chain joins TRBV20-1 and TRBJ2-7; no firm D call. V was pared by 2 bases and J by 5 bases, with 7 bases between. Germline V CDR1 and CDR2: DFQATT, SNEGSKA (reference sequence). The CDR3 length is 11 residues. CDR3 residues: CSARPQNEQYF. Written as DNA, the CDR3 is TGCAGTGCTAGACCCCAAAACGAGCAGTACTTC.

The chain couples TRBV6-5 to TRBJ1-2, with a weak D call TRBD1 (6 bases). Trimming removed 8 bases at V and 8 bases at J, with 15 bases between. Per germline, CDR1 MNHEY and CDR2 SVGAGI. This CDR3 has 12 residues. CDR3 region: CASAAGAMGYTF. CDR3 DNA: TGTGCCAGCGCGGCAGGGGCCATGGGCTACACCTTC.

Written as DNA, the CDR3 is TGTGCCAGCTCACCCCTCCCGCGGGGGAACACTGAAGCTTTCTTT. It encodes CASSPLPRGNTEAFF. The chain has TRBV18 and TRBJ1-1; no clear D. The CDR3 is 15 amino acids. Trimming took off 3 bases at V and 1 base at J, with 12 bases between the two ends. CDR1 is KGHSH and CDR2 is LQKENI in the germline V gene.

This clone appeared a single time. V and J are TRBV19 and TRBJ1-1; the D gene is possibly TRBD1 (5 bases). CDR1 and CDR2 from the germline V gene are LNHDA and SQIVND (reference sequence). V was clipped by 4 bases and J by 5 bases, with 14 bases between them. This CDR3 region has 14 residues. The CDR3 DNA sequence: TGTGCCAGTAGTAGACGGGGGGTCGAGACTGAAGCTTTCTTT. This translates into CASSRRGVETEAFF.

V and J are TRBV6-2 or TRBV6-3 and TRBJ2-5; 10 positions agree with TRBD2. The CDR3 loop spans 16 amino acids. The germline V gene encodes CDR1 MNHEY and CDR2 SVGEGT. V shed 4 bases, J shed 1 base, and the junction held 6 bases outside the gene matches. This CDR3 reads CASSFWWTSGQETQYF. The CDR3 DNA follows: TGTGCCAGCAGTTTTTGGTGGACTAGCGGCCAAGAGACCCAGTACTTC.